The sequence of this T cell receptor beta chain was determined in a study of graft-versus-host responses after intestinal transplantation. Overall study context: Recipients were all induced with anti-thymocyte globulin, then given tacrolimus and steroids for about three years.

Study results and caveats: Recipient marrow harbored GvH clones, some of which surfaced first in ileum or blood.

In germline, CDR1 is MDHEN, CDR2 SYDVKM. The CDR3 runs 14 residues. With 4 bases removed from V and 2 bases from J, the gap between germline ends came to 11 bases. A remark on this clone: Its target is not known.

The assay was immunoSEQ multiplex PCR, and TCRdb's table has in-frame clones only and misses some. Of approximately 12,000 clones listed, more than 85% are singletons. The chain carries TRBV28 and TRBJ1-2; D unclear. The TCR comes from a human patient who received an intestinal transplant, so some T cells may come from the graft donor. This sample comprised PBMCs, obtained 109 to 110 days after intestinal transplant. CDR3 loop: CASSYPGINYGYTF. The DNA of the CDR3 is TGTGCCAGCAGTTACCCCGGGATAAACTATGGCTACACCTTC.